The 11 T cell receptor beta chains below all came from one sample that was sequenced in a study of blood T cell repertoires in COVID-19. This table comes from immunoSEQ multiplex PCR, and its TCRdb copy is limited to in-frame clones, with some not included. Of approximately 38,000 clones in the sample, roughly 83% were seen once. The specimen sequenced was peripheral blood. The receptors stem from a human donor with acute or convalescent COVID-19. The donor label of this sample is uncertain.

The V gene is TRBV24-1, the J gene TRBJ2-7, with TRBD1 matching over 9 bases. The CDR3 is 14 amino acids. V shed 3 bases, J shed 4 bases, and the junction held 3 bases outside the gene matches. CDR1 and CDR2 (germline): KGHDR, SFDVKD. CDR3: CATSDPGQGYEQYF. CDR3 DNA sequence: TGTGCCACCAGTGATCCGGGACAGGGTTACGAGCAGTACTTC.

The chain couples TRBV7-8 to TRBJ1-4; D is undetermined. V lost 2 bases and J 4 bases, leaving 11 bases between the germline ends. The CDR3 spans 15 residues. The germline gives CDR1 SGHVS, CDR2 FQNEAQ. The CDR3 nucleotides read TGTGCCAGCAGCTTACAGGTGGCGGGTAATGAAAAACTGTTTTTT. Its translation is CASSLQVAGNEKLFF. Full variable domain (missing parts from reference TRBV7-8 and TRBJ1-4): GAGVSQSPRYKVAKRGQDVALRCDPISGHVSLFWYQQALGQGPEFLTYFQNEAQLDKSGLPSDRFFAERPEGSVSTLKIQRTQQEDSAVYLCASSLQVAGNEKLFFGSGTQLSVL.

The rearrangement uses TRBV5-1 and TRBJ2-7; 11 bases line up with TRBD1. Looked up from germline, CDR1 is SGHRS and CDR2 is YFSETQ. J gave up 4 bases and V 0 bases, and 3 bases lay outside the gene matches. CDR3 size: 15 residues. For the CDR3, the DNA is TGCGCCAGCAGCTTGGGGACAGGGGGCGCGTACGAGCAGTACTTC. Residues: CASSLGTGGAYEQYF. Complete variable domain (other parts from reference TRBV5-1 and TRBJ2-7): KAGVTQTPRYLIKTRGQQVTLSCSPISGHRSVSWYQQTPGQGLQFLFEYFSETQRNKGNFPGRFSGRQFSNSRSEMNVSTLELGDSALYLCASSLGTGGAYEQYFGPGTRLTVT.

The rearrangement uses TRBV28 and TRBJ2-6, with D perhaps matching TRBD1 (5 bases). The CDR3 spans 16 residues. Germline CDR1 MDHEN, CDR2 SYDVKM. V was pared by 8 bases and J by 4 bases, with 18 bases between. The CDR3 DNA follows: TGTGCCAGCCGTGAGGCAGGGCCCCGGGGGGCCAACGTCCTGACTTTC. Residues: CASREAGPRGANVLTF.

This clone has a single count. This chain links TRBV29-1 with TRBJ2-1; a possible D gene is TRBD2 (5 bases). The CDR3 consists of 10 residues. Trimming took off 7 bases at V and 10 bases at J, with 11 bases between the two ends. CDR1 is SQVTM and CDR2 is ANQGSEA in the germline V gene. The CDR3 loop is CSAGSSEQFF. The CDR3 region has the DNA TGCAGCGCGGGATCTAGCGAGCAGTTCTTC.

The chain couples TRBV14 to TRBJ2-2; 7 bases line up with TRBD1. CDR1 and CDR2 from the germline V gene are SGHDN and FVKESK. With 1 base clipped from V and 3 bases from J, the junction kept 5 bases outside the gene matches. The CDR3 totals 16 residues. CDR3 bases: TGTGCCAGCAGCCAAGTTTCAGGGGGTGACACCGGGGAGCTGTTTTTT. This gives the protein CASSQVSGGDTGELFF.

This chain connects TRBV7-3 to TRBJ2-6, with D unclear. CDR1 SGHTA and CDR2 FQGTGA come from the germline V gene. Trimming left V 1 base short and J 4 bases short, with 20 bases between. This CDR3 region has 19 residues. The CDR3 coding sequence is TGTGCCAGCAGCTTAAATCGGGTGGGTGGTCGCACCGGGGCCAACGTCCTGACTTTC. Amino acid sequence: CASSLNRVGGRTGANVLTF.

This clone was seen more than once but under ten times. The chain combines TRBV28 with TRBJ1-6; D unresolved. The CDR3 totals 14 residues. V lost 4 bases and J lost 4, with 8 bases in between. The germline V gene encodes CDR1 MDHEN and CDR2 SYDVKM. As DNA, the CDR3 is TGTGCCAGCAGTTATCGGGGTTATAATTCACCCCTCCACTTT. Translated, it gives CASSYRGYNSPLHF.

This sequence joins TRBV21-1 and TRBJ2-5; the DNA was not compared with TRBD2, the D call given in the table. TRBV21-1 corresponds to a pseudogene. CDR3 length: 14 amino acids. The CDR3, as DNA: TGTGCCACCAGGACTAGCGGGAGGGTGCAGACCCAGTACTTC. This gives the protein CATRTSGRVQTQYF.

This clone was detected only once. The rearrangement uses TRBV5-1 and TRBJ2-5; 10 bases line up with TRBD1. Unmatched junction bases numbered 6, after V lost 4 bases and J lost 0 bases. CDR1 and CDR2 from the germline V gene are SGHRS and YFSETQ. CDR3 length equals 16 residues. CDR3 region: CASSVTGTGDQETQYF. The DNA for the CDR3 is TGCGCCAGCAGCGTGACCGGGACAGGGGACCAAGAGACCCAGTACTTC.

The chain has TRBV19 and TRBJ2-3; 12 bases match TRBD2. Losses at the gene ends were 6 bases for V and 10 bases for J; bases not matched to a gene: 8. Looked up from germline, CDR1 is LNHDA and CDR2 is SQIVND (reference sequence). The CDR3 is 14 amino acids. This chain's CDR3 is CASRLTSGSGSQYF. CDR3 in DNA: TGTGCCAGTAGATTGACTAGCGGGAGCGGATCGCAGTATTTT.